One sample yielded the 2 T cell receptor beta chains listed below, sequenced in a study of CD8 T cells in Susac syndrome. An amount of RNA that ranged from about 0.45 to 1 ug was reverse transcribed with random hexamers. From the immunoSEQ multiplex PCR reads, TCRdb called clonotypes with MiXCR, one entry per CDR3 protein. The sample yields around 130,000 distinct CDR3 sequences, roughly 94% seen once. The source material was CD8+ T cells from PBMCs. The receptors were sampled from a human donor with Susac syndrome.

The chain recombines TRBV27 with TRBJ2-5; no firm D call. V lost 8 bases to trimming and J lost 5 bases, with 15 bases between them. CDR1 and CDR2 from the germline V gene are MNHEY and SMNVEV (reference sequence). CDR3 size: 13 residues. The DNA of the CDR3 is TGTGCCAGCGCCCGGTTGGATGGGGAGACCCAGTACTTC. Residues: CASARLDGETQYF.

The rearrangement links TRBV12-3 or TRBV12-4 to TRBJ2-3; no firm D call. The V end was cut by 3 bases, the J end by 5 bases, with 6 bases between. The CDR3 is made up of 12 amino acids. The DNA for the CDR3 is TGTGCCAGCAGTTTCAGAAAAGATACGCAGTATTTT. Translation gives CASSFRKDTQYF.